The entry below describes one TCR beta chain. There is no known antigen for this receptor. Qualities for individual bases were not recorded, and no much larger clone is one base off. The data are from a study of response to subunit inactivated influenza vaccine (dated by TCRdb to 2016 to 2018). Regarding the complete study: To follow how T cells responded to a trivalent subunit inactivated influenza vaccine, the researchers relied on deep quantitative profiling of the T cell receptor repertoire. Results the study describes overall, beyond this receptor: According to the authors, only a limited number of new T cells may be recruited by each seasonal influenza vaccination.

Libraries were constructed by RT-PCR. The listed sequencing device is Illumina HiSeq 2500. The public reads were run again by TCRdb, first through fastp at Q25 and then through MiXCR, and only productive beta chains were kept. A single entry per CDR3 protein holds the most common genes and DNA from its merged rows. The sample records approximately 520,000 distinct CDR3 sequences, about 25% of which are singletons. The top ten clones comprise over 1.5% of the sample. Sample: CD4+ T cells sorted from PBMCs, taken around 5 days after vaccination. This TCR came from a man between 45 and 60 years old who received an inactivated influenza vaccine. Donor details come from another sample of the same person, matched by shared clones.

The CDR3 is CASRMMGQIYGYTF. In nucleotide form, the sequence is TGTGCCAGCAGGATGATGGGACAGATTTATGGCTACACCTTC. The chain employs TRBV12-3 or TRBV12-4 and TRBJ1-2, and 7 bases in between align with TRBD1. The CDR3 goes from the cysteine to the phenylalanine over 14 residues. Here the CDR3 DNA is all that survives: 42 bases in frame from base 1. V is pruned by 6 bases and J by 5 bases, leaving 9 bases of the junction without a gene match.